This entry lists 21 T cell receptor beta chains sequenced from one sample in a study of T cell responses to AZD1222 COVID-19 vaccine. The protocol was immunoSEQ multiplex PCR, while the TCRdb copy is restricted to in-frame clones and leaves out a portion. Of some 200,000 clones in the sample, approximately 89% are singletons; the top ten hold approximately 1.7%. The sequencing used peripheral blood, collected 28 days after the second AZD1222 dose. The receptors here all came from an adult who received the AZD1222 COVID-19 vaccine.

The rearrangement uses TRBV21-1 and TRBJ1-5. TRBV21-1 is designated a pseudogene. The CDR3 runs 19 residues. The CDR3 nucleotides read TGTGCCAGCAGCAAAGAGCCTACGCTGAGGAGCTGTAGCAATCAGCCCCAGCATTTT. Protein sequence: CASSKEPTLRSCSNQPQHF.

V gene TRBV7-9 combines with J gene TRBJ2-1; 9 positions agree with TRBD2. The junction had 10 bases not matched to a gene; V was cut back by 5 bases and J by 5 bases. In germline, CDR1 is SEHNR, CDR2 FQNEAQ (reference sequence). The CDR3 is 16 residues long. The CDR3 loop is CASSGPGTSPNNEQFF. The CDR3 bases are TGTGCCAGCAGCGGACCGGGGACTAGCCCGAACAATGAGCAGTTCTTC.

The chain couples TRBV21-1 to TRBJ2-3; the table's D call of TRBD2 was not tested on the DNA. TRBV21-1 is given as a pseudogene. The CDR3 is 19 residues long. CDR3 sequence reads: CASSKGCSSGRTSTDTQYF. CDR3 bases: TGTGCCAGCAGCAAAGGTTGTTCTAGCGGGAGGACTAGCACAGATACGCAGTATTTT.

The V and J genes are TRBV30 and TRBJ1-6; 8 bases line up with TRBD1. With 7 bases clipped from V and 7 bases from J, the junction kept 6 bases outside the gene matches. The CDR3 contains 13 residues. Germline V gene data show CDR1 as GTSNPN and CDR2 as SVGIG (reference sequence). The CDR3 DNA is TGTGCCTCGAAGGGACAGGTCAATTCACCCCTCCACTTT. Its translation is CASKGQVNSPLHF. The complete variable domain, with remaining parts taken from reference TRBV30 and TRBJ1-6, reads SQTIHQWPATLVQPVGSPLSLECTVEGTSNPNLYWYRQAAGRGLQLLFYSVGIGQISSEVPQNLSASRPQDRQFILSSKKLLLSDSGFYLCASKGQVNSPLHFGNGTRLTVT.

The chain is built from TRBV20-1 and TRBJ1-2; a possible D gene is TRBD1 (5 bases). From germline, CDR1 is DFQATT and CDR2 SNEGSKA (reference sequence). CDR3 length: 11 residues. Deletions cut 1 base from V and 5 bases from J, with 5 bases between. The CDR3 region is CSARGQYGYTF. CDR3 sequence (DNA): TGCAGTGCTAGAGGACAGTATGGCTACACCTTC.

The gene calls are TRBV19 and TRBJ1-2; TRBD1 agrees at 9 bases. Unmatched junction bases numbered 6, after V lost 9 bases and J lost 4 bases. Germline assignment: CDR1 LNHDA and CDR2 SQIVND (reference sequence). The CDR3 covers 13 residues. The CDR3 coding sequence is TGTGCCAGCGGGACAGGGACCATCTATGGCTACACCTTC. Encoded protein: CASGTGTIYGYTF.

This sequence joins TRBV12-3 or TRBV12-4 and TRBJ2-1; no definite D call. V was clipped by 10 bases and J by 1 base, with 11 bases between them. CDR3 length equals 13 residues. The CDR3 reads CATLDGSYNEQFF. CDR3 DNA: TGTGCCACTTTGGACGGATCCTACAATGAGCAGTTCTTC.

The chain couples TRBV7-9 to TRBJ2-3; either TRBD1 or TRBD2 may supply D (6 bases each). The CDR3 covers 14 residues. Trimming removed 7 bases from V and 4 bases from J, with 15 bases in between. Germline CDR1 SEHNR, CDR2 FQNEAQ (reference sequence). CDR3 region: CASNVWGAPDTQYF. CDR3 DNA sequence: TGTGCCAGCAACGTGTGGGGGGCCCCAGATACGCAGTATTTT.

CDR3 loop: CASREQGNSYGYTF. CDR3 nucleotides: TGTGCCAGCAGGGAACAGGGAAATTCGTATGGCTACACCTTC. The V gene is TRBV2, the J gene TRBJ1-2; TRBD1 is a possible D gene (6 bases). This CDR3 has 14 residues. CDR1 and CDR2 (germline): SNHLY, FYNNEI. Trimming left V 6 bases short and J 5 bases short, with 16 bases between. Together with reference TRBV2 and TRBJ1-2, the CDR3 gives the full variable domain: EPEVTQTPSHQVTQMGQEVILRCVPISNHLYFYWYRQILGQKVEFLVSFYNNEISEKSEIFDDQFSVERPDGSNFTLKIRSTKLEDSAMYFCASREQGNSYGYTFGSGTRLTVV.

As to this clone: Within the sample, other DNA sequences also encode this same CDR3. The chain links TRBV6-5 to TRBJ2-1, with 8 positions matching TRBD1. Unmatched junction bases numbered 3, after V lost 4 bases and J lost 1 base. The CDR3 spans 15 residues. Germline V gives CDR1 MNHEY, CDR2 SVGAGI. The CDR3 protein is CASSSDRGSYNEQFF. As DNA, the CDR3 is TGTGCCAGCAGTTCCGACAGGGGATCCTACAATGAGCAGTTCTTC.

Remarks on this clone: Because the CDR3's place on the DNA is in doubt, the DNA is left out and the CDR3 is given as listed by TCRdb. V usage is TRBV5-1 and J usage is TRBJ2-3; TRBD2, as called in the table, went unchecked against the DNA. Germline V gene data show CDR1 as SGHRS and CDR2 as YFSETQ. The CDR3 comprises 18 residues, both ends counted. CDR3 protein: CASSRRAGTSKGTDTQYF.

The chain links TRBV9 to TRBJ2-1; TRBD2 matches 9 bases. With V trimmed by 1 base and J by 7 bases, 6 bases remained unmatched. The CDR3 runs to 15 residues. Germline-derived CDR1 and CDR2 are SGDLS and YYNGEE. The CDR3 protein is CASSVKGLAMNEQFF. The CDR3 region has the DNA TGTGCCAGCAGCGTAAAGGGACTAGCCATGAATGAGCAGTTCTTC.

This chain connects TRBV6-1 to TRBJ2-1; 7 positions agree with TRBD2. In germline, CDR1 is MNHNS, CDR2 SASEGT. This CDR3 spans 14 amino acids. J was trimmed by 3 bases and V by 1 base; bases with no gene match: 0. CDR3 sequence (DNA): TGTGCCAGCAGTGAAGTAGCGGGCTACAATGAGCAGTTCTTC. Its translation: CASSEVAGYNEQFF.

This chain uses TRBV10-1 with TRBJ1-6, with TRBD1 matching over 7 bases. Germline V CDR1 and CDR2: WNHNN, SYGVQD (reference sequence). There are 14 residues in the CDR3. V dropped 2 bases and J dropped 9; count of bases not matched to a gene: 4. In nucleotides, the CDR3 is TGCGCCAGCAGTGAGGGCAGGGGGGCTTCACCCCTCCACTTT. This gives the protein CASSEGRGASPLHF.

This clone has a handful of counts. CDR3 nucleotides: TGTGCCAGCAGCTTAAAGGTCTGGGGACATCGAAGTCAAGAGACCCAGTACTTC. Encoded protein: CASSLKVWGHRSQETQYF. V is TRBV7-2 and J is TRBJ2-5; D is perhaps TRBD1 (6 bases). Deletions cut 2 bases from V and 2 bases from J, with 21 bases between. Looked up from germline, CDR1 is SGHTA and CDR2 is FQGNSA. This CDR3 spans 18 amino acids.

In its sample, this clone was seen a few times. The chain couples TRBV27 to TRBJ1-1; no clear D gene. Between the trimmed V and J ends, which lost 0 bases and 6 bases, there was a span of 14 bases. The CDR3 consists of 15 residues. Germline CDR1 and CDR2: MNHEY and SMNVEV (reference sequence). The CDR3 spells CASSLSTGLLAEAFF. The CDR3 DNA reads TGTGCCAGCAGTTTATCTACCGGGCTCTTGGCTGAAGCTTTCTTT.

This sequence joins TRBV30 and TRBJ1-5, with D possibly being TRBD1 (5 bases). Germline CDR1 reads GTSNPN; CDR2 reads SVGIG (reference sequence). This CDR3 contains 13 residues. Deletions cut 1 base from V and 7 bases from J, with 11 bases between. CDR3 in amino acids: CAWSEGREQPQHF. The CDR3 coding sequence is TGTGCCTGGAGTGAGGGGCGGGAACAGCCCCAGCATTTT.

The V call is TRBV12-3 or TRBV12-4, the J call TRBJ1-2; D is uncertain. Trimming took 3 bases from V and 8 from J, leaving 7 bases between them. The CDR3 runs 11 residues. CDR3 DNA sequence: TGTGCCAGCAGTTTCGGCCAGGGCTACACCTTC. Amino acids: CASSFGQGYTF.

The chain links TRBV27 to TRBJ2-7; TRBD2 might be the D (6 bases). The CDR3 loop spans 13 amino acids. Germline assignment: CDR1 MNHEY and CDR2 SMNVEV (reference sequence). Deletions cut 2 bases from V and 3 bases from J, with 8 bases between. The CDR3: CASSLRRGYEQYF. CDR3 nucleotide sequence: TGTGCCAGCAGTTTAAGGAGGGGCTACGAGCAGTACTTC.

The V and J genes are TRBV14 and TRBJ1-1; no definite D call. The germline gives CDR1 SGHDN, CDR2 FVKESK. V gave up 4 bases and J gave up 1 base, with 7 bases separating them. The CDR3 has 13 amino acids. Written as DNA, the CDR3 is TGTGCCAGCAGCCGCTTGGAGAACACTGAAGCTTTCTTT. The encoded protein is CASSRLENTEAFF. Full variable domain (outside the CDR3, taken from reference TRBV14 and TRBJ1-1): EAGVTQFPSHSVIEKGQTVTLRCDPISGHDNLYWYRRVMGKEIKFLLHFVKESKQDESGMPNNRFLAERTGGTYSTLKVQPAELEDSGVYFCASSRLENTEAFFGQGTRLTVV.

The rearrangement joins TRBV7-6 to TRBJ2-7, with D perhaps TRBD1 (5 bases). Trimming shortened V by 1 base and J by 1 base, and 11 bases separated the two germline ends. Germline CDR1 and CDR2: SGHVS and FNYEAQ. CDR3 length equals 15 residues. The CDR3 here is CASSLGSGPSYEQYF. The CDR3, as DNA: TGTGCCAGCAGCTTAGGTTCAGGGCCATCCTACGAGCAGTACTTC.